This T cell receptor (beta chain) was identified during a study of blood T cell repertoires in COVID-19. Study in general: Samples of COVID-19 (acute and convalescent) were obtained from the United States, Italy and Spain. PBMCs, B-cell-depleted T cells, or T cells were the source of the cDNA or gDNA that made up the material.

This CDR3 comprises 15 residues. Between the trimmed V and J ends, which lost 3 bases and 0 bases, there was a span of 9 bases. Germline V gives CDR1 LNHDA, CDR2 SQIVND (reference sequence). In the authors' workflow: Reference gene primer amplification in the assay estimated nucleated cell counts. The assay was immunoSEQ multiplex PCR, and TCRdb's table has in-frame clones only and misses some. The DNA gave D and trimming, while V, J and clone size come from that table. The sample comprises about 71,000 clones, 82% of which are singletons, and roughly 15% rests with the top ten. The chain has TRBV19 and TRBJ1-3, with unresolved D. This TCR was sampled from a woman aged 80 or older with acute or convalescent COVID-19. Source material: peripheral blood. This CDR3 reads CASSIDLHSGNTIYF. Written as DNA, the CDR3 is TGTGCCAGTAGTATTGATTTACACTCTGGAAACACCATATATTTT.